This entry features one T cell receptor (beta chain) sequence. Antigen: not known. Profiled with immunoSEQ multiplex PCR; TCRdb holds only in-frame clones, not every one. The data show roughly 160,000 clones, with just over 90% seen just once and about 1.6% held by the top ten. This record comes from a study of T cell responses to AZD1222 COVID-19 vaccine. Looking at the study overall: Second-dose intervals of approximately 4 or approximately 12 weeks were pooled.

Study results and limitations: Donors were mostly white British, more females; clonal diversity possibly underestimated. Seropositivity was recorded at baseline in only 6 or 7 AZD1222 recipients.

The receptor comes from an adult in good health. Material: peripheral blood, obtained on day 0 of AZD1222 vaccination.

The CDR3 sequence: CASSLGPGTYNEQFF. For the CDR3, the DNA is TGTGCCAGCAGCTTGGGTCCCGGGACCTACAATGAGCAGTTCTTC. The rearrangement joins TRBV5-4 to TRBJ2-1, with a tentative D call TRBD2 (5 bases). The length of the CDR3 is 15 residues. Germline V lookup: CDR1 SGHNT, CDR2 YYREEE (reference sequence). V lost 0 bases and J lost 2, with 9 bases in between.